The 10 T cell receptor beta chains in this list originate from one sample, sequenced in a study of cytomegalovirus exposure and HLA in healthy donors. Primers: 60 Vbeta forward and 13 Jbeta reverse. The protocol was immunoSEQ multiplex PCR, while the TCRdb copy is restricted to in-frame clones and leaves out a portion. This listing includes about 140,000 clones. The sequencing input was PBMCs. These receptor sequences come from a male donor in good health and CMV-seronegative.

V usage is TRBV5-1 and J usage is TRBJ2-3; 8 bases fit TRBD2. The germline CDR1 and CDR2 sequences are SGHRS and YFSETQ. The CDR3 contains 15 residues. V shed 2 bases and J 1 base; nucleotides not matched to a gene: 3. The CDR3 sequence is CASSFGGAGTDTQYF. The DNA of the CDR3 is TGCGCCAGCAGCTTCGGGGGGGCAGGCACAGATACGCAGTATTTT.

The chain combines TRBV7-9 with TRBJ2-6; a weak D match, TRBD1 (6 bases). In germline, CDR1 is SEHNR, CDR2 FQNEAQ (reference sequence). CDR3 length: 16 residues. V lost 0 bases to trimming and J lost 1 base, with 7 bases between them. The CDR3 DNA reads as TGTGCCAGCAGCTTAGCGGGGGCTTCTGGGGCCAACGTCCTGACTTTC. This translates into CASSLAGASGANVLTF.

This rearrangement joins TRBV30 to TRBJ2-2, with D perhaps matching TRBD2 (6 bases). The CDR3 is 15 amino acids. Germline V gene data show CDR1 as GTSNPN and CDR2 as SVGIG (reference sequence). The V end was cut by 8 bases, the J end by 0 bases, with 16 bases between. CDR3 sequence (DNA): TGTGCCCTTGGGACGGGAGTCGCGAACACCGGGGAGCTGTTTTTT. Translation: CALGTGVANTGELFF.

The CDR3 reads CASSQRGGDTQYF. In DNA, the CDR3 is TGTGCCAGCAGCCAGAGGGGGGGAGATACGCAGTATTTT. V gene TRBV7-9 combines with J gene TRBJ2-3, with D possibly TRBD2 on 7 matching bases. The CDR3 covers 13 residues. Trimming cost V 5 bases and J 5 bases, with 11 bases left between them. Germline V gene sequence: CDR1 SEHNR, CDR2 FQNEAQ (reference sequence).

This chain connects TRBV27 to TRBJ2-3; D ambiguous. In germline, CDR1 is MNHEY, CDR2 SMNVEV (reference sequence). Trimming removed 0 bases at V and 4 bases at J, with 5 bases between. The CDR3 covers 13 residues. Here the CDR3 DNA reads TGTGCCAGCAGTTTATCCGGGTCAGATACGCAGTATTTT. Protein sequence: CASSLSGSDTQYF.

The chain combines TRBV11-2 with TRBJ2-5; 9 positions agree with TRBD1. Germline lookup yields CDR1 SGHAT and CDR2 FQNNGV. J was trimmed by 4 bases and V by 5 bases; bases with no gene match: 14. The CDR3 covers 17 residues. CDR3 loop: CASSAERTGDKGETQYF. The CDR3 DNA sequence: TGTGCCAGCAGCGCTGAGAGGACAGGGGATAAGGGAGAGACCCAGTACTTC.

The chain carries TRBV7-2 and TRBJ1-3; D is possibly TRBD1 (5 bases). This CDR3 has 15 residues. CDR1 and CDR2 from the germline V gene are SGHTA and FQGNSA. The V end was cut by 6 bases, the J end by 4 bases, with 16 bases between. The CDR3 protein is CASSEQVNLGNTIYF. Written as DNA, the CDR3 is TGTGCCAGCAGTGAACAGGTGAATTTAGGAAACACCATATATTTT.

The genes are TRBV4-1 and TRBJ1-1, with 7 bases lining up with TRBD1. CDR3 length: 15 amino acids. The V gene's germline CDR1 is MGHRA and CDR2 YSYEKL. V was pared by 0 bases and J by 5 bases, with 6 bases of the junction left unmatched. CDR3: CASSQEGRGMTEAFF. CDR3 DNA sequence: TGCGCCAGCAGCCAAGAAGGCAGGGGGATGACTGAAGCTTTCTTT.

This chain connects TRBV19 to TRBJ1-2; D call uncertain. Germline CDR1 LNHDA, CDR2 SQIVND (reference sequence). The CDR3 is 12 residues long. The ends were cut back, 5 bases at V and 7 bases at J, with 11 bases in the middle. This chain's CDR3 is CASSLRHLGYTF. The DNA for the CDR3 is TGTGCCAGTAGTCTGAGACACCTTGGCTACACCTTC.

CDR3 sequence: CASSPNRGQETQYF. The CDR3 nucleotides read TGCGCCAGCAGCCCGAACAGGGGCCAAGAGACCCAGTACTTC. V and J are TRBV5-1 and TRBJ2-5, with 7 bases matching TRBD1. The V gene end was trimmed by 4 bases and the J gene end by 1 base; junction bases not matched to a gene: 4. Per germline, CDR1 SGHRS and CDR2 YFSETQ. This CDR3 is 14 amino acids long. The variable domain in full, with the rest retrieved from reference TRBV5-1 and TRBJ2-5, is KAGVTQTPRYLIKTRGQQVTLSCSPISGHRSVSWYQQTPGQGLQFLFEYFSETQRNKGNFPGRFSGRQFSNSRSEMNVSTLELGDSALYLCASSPNRGQETQYFGPGTRLLVL.